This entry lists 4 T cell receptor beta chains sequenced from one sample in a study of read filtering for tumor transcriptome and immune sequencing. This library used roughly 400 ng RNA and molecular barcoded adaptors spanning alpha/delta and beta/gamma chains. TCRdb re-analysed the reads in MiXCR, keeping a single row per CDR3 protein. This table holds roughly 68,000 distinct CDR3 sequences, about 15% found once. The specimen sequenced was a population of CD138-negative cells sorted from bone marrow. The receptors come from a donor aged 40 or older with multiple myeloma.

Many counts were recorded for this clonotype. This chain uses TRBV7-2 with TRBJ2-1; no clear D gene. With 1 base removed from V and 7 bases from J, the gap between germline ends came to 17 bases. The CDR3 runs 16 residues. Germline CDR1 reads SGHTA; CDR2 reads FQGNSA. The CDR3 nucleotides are TGTGCCAGCAGCTTAGGAATAAATCTCTGGGGAAATGAGCAGTTCTTC. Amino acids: CASSLGINLWGNEQFF. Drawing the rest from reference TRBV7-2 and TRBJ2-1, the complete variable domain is GAGVSQSPSNKVTEKGKDVELRCDPISGHTALYWYRQSLGQGLEFLIYFQGNSAPDKSGLPSDRFSAERTGGSVSTLTIQRTQQEDSAVYLCASSLGINLWGNEQFFGPGTRLTVL.

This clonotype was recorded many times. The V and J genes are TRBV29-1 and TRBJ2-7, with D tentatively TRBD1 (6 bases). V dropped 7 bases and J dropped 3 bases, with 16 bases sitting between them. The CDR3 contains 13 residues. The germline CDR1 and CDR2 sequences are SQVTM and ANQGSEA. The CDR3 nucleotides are TGCAGCGCTTCACAGGGAATGGGCTACGAGCAGTACTTC. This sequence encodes CSASQGMGYEQYF.

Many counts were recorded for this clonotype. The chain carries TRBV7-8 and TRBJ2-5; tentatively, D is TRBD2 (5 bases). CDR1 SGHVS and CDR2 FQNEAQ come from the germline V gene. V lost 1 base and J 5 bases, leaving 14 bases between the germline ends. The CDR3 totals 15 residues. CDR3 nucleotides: TGTGCCAGCAGCTTAGGTCCAGACCGGAGGGAGACCCAGTACTTC. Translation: CASSLGPDRRETQYF. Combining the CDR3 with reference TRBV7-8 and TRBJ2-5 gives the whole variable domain GAGVSQSPRYKVAKRGQDVALRCDPISGHVSLFWYQQALGQGPEFLTYFQNEAQLDKSGLPSDRFFAERPEGSVSTLKIQRTQQEDSAVYLCASSLGPDRRETQYFGPGTRLLVL.

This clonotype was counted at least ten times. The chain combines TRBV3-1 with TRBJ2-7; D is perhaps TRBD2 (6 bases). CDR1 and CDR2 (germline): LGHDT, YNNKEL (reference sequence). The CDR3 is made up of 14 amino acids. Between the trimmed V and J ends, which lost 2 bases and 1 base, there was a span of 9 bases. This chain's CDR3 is CASSQFGGSYEQYF. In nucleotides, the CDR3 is TGTGCCAGCAGCCAATTCGGAGGGTCCTACGAGCAGTACTTC.